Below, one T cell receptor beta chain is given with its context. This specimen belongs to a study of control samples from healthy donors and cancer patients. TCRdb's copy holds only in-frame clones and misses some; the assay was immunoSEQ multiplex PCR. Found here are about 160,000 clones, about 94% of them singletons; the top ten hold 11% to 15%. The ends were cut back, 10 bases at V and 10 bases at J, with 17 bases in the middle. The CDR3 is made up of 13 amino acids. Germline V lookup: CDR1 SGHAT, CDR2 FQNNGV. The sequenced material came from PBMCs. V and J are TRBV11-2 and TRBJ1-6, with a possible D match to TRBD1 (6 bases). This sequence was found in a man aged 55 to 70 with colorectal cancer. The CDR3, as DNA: TGTGCCACCGCACAGGGAAATCGGTCACCCCTCCACTTT. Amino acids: CATAQGNRSPLHF.